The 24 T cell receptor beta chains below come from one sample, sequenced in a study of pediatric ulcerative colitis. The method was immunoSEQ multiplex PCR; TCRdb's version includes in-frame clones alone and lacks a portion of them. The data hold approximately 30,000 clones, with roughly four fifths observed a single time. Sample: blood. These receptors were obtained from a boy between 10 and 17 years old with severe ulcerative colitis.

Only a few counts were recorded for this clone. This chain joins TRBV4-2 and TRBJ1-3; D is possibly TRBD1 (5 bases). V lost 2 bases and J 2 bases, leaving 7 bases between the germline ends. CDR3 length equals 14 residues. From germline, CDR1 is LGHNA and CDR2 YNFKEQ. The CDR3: CASSQQGPGNTIYF. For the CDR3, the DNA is TGTGCCAGCAGCCAACAGGGCCCTGGAAACACCATATATTTT.

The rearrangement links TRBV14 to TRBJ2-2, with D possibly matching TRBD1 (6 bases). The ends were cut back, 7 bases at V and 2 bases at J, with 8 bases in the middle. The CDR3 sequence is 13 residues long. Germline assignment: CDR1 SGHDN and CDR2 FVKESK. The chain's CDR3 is CASNRANTGELFF. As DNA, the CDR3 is TGTGCCAGCAACAGGGCCAACACCGGGGAGCTGTTTTTT.

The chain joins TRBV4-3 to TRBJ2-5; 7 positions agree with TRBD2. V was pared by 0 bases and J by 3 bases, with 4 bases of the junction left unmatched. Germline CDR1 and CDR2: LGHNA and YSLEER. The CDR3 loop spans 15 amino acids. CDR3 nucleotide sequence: TGCGCCAGCAGCCAAGATAATCTAGCGGAAGAGACCCAGTACTTC. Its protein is CASSQDNLAEETQYF.

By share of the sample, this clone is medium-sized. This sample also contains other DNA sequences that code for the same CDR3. The CDR3 region is CASSLGGDTGELFF. The CDR3, as DNA: TGTGCCAGCAGCTTAGGGGGGGACACCGGGGAGCTGTTTTTT. The chain uses TRBV5-6 and TRBJ2-2, with D maybe TRBD2 (7 bases). Germline V lookup: CDR1 SGHDT, CDR2 YYEEEE. This CDR3 contains 14 residues. Trimming took 2 bases from V and 3 from J, leaving 8 bases between them.

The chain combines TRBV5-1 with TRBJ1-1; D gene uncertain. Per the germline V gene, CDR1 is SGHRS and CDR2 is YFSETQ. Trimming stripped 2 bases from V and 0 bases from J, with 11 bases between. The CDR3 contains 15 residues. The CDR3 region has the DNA TGCGCCAGCAGCTTAGGGCACTTCATGAACACTGAAGCTTTCTTT. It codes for CASSLGHFMNTEAFF.

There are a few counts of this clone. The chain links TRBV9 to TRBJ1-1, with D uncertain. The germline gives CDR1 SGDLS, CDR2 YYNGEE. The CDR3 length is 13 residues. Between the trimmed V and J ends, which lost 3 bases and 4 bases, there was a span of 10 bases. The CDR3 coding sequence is TGTGCCAGCAGCGCACACATGGGCACTGAAGCTTTCTTT. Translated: CASSAHMGTEAFF.

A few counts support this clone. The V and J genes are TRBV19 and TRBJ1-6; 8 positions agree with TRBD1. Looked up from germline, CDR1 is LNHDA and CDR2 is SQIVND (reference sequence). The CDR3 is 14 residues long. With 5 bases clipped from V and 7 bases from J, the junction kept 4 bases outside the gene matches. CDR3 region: CASSSGGANSPLHF. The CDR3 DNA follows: TGTGCCAGTAGTTCAGGGGGCGCGAATTCACCCCTCCACTTT. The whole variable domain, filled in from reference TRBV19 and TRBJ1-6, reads DGGITQSPKYLFRKEGQNVTLSCEQNLNHDAMYWYRQDPGQGLRLIYYSQIVNDFQKGDIAEGYSVSREKKESFPLTVTSAQKNPTAFYLCASSSGGANSPLHFGNGTRLTVT.

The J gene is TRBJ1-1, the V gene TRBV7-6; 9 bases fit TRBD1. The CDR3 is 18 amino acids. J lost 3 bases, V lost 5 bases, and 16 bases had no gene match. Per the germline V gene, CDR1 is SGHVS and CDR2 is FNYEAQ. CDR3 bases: TGTGCCAGCAGCACACAGAAAGGGGGGACAGGGACGGACACTGAAGCTTTCTTT. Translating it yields CASSTQKGGTGTDTEAFF.

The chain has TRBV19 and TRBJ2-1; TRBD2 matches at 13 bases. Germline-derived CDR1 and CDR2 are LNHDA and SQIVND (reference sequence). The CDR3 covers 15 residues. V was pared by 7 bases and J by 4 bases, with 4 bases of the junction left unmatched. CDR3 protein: CASTWTSGGYNEQFF. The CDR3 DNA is TGTGCCAGTACTTGGACTAGCGGGGGTTACAATGAGCAGTTCTTC.

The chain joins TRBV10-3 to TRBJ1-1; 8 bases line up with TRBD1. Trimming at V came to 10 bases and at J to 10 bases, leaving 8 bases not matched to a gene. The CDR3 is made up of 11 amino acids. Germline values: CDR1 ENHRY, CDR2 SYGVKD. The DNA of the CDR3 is TGTGCCAGCCTGACAGGGGATGCAGCTTTCTTT. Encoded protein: CASLTGDAAFF.

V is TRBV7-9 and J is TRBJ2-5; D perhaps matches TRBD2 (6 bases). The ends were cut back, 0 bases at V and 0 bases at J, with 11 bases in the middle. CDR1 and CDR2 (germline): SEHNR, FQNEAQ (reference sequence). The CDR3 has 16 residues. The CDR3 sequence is CASSLARGWNQETQYF. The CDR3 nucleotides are TGTGCCAGCAGCTTAGCGCGGGGCTGGAACCAAGAGACCCAGTACTTC.

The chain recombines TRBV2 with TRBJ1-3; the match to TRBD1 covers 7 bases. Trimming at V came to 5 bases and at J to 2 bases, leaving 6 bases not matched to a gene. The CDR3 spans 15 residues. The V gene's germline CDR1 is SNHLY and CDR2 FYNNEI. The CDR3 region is CASSQGQGAGNTIYF. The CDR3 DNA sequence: TGTGCCAGCAGTCAGGGGCAGGGGGCTGGAAACACCATATATTTT.

The CDR3, as DNA: TGTGCCAGCAGCTCGGACAGGTACAGCAGGGAGACCCAGTACTTC. Translation: CASSSDRYSRETQYF. This chain joins TRBV7-2 and TRBJ2-5, with 7 positions matching TRBD1. This CDR3 is built from 15 residues. Losses at the gene ends were 4 bases for V and 5 bases for J; bases not matched to a gene: 10. CDR1 is SGHTA, CDR2 FQGNSA, per germline. The complete variable domain, with remaining parts taken from reference TRBV7-2 and TRBJ2-5, reads GAGVSQSPSNKVTEKGKDVELRCDPISGHTALYWYRQSLGQGLEFLIYFQGNSAPDKSGLPSDRFSAERTGGSVSTLTIQRTQQEDSAVYLCASSSDRYSRETQYFGPGTRLLVL.

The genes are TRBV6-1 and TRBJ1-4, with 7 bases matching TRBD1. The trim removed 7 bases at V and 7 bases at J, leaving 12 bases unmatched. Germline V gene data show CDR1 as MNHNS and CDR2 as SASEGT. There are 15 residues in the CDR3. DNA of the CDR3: TGTGCCAGCACGGGGGAGACAGGGTTCAGTGAAAAACTGTTTTTT. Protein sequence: CASTGETGFSEKLFF.

CDR3 bases: TGTGCCAGCGAGGGACAGGGGAATGGCTACACCTTC. This encodes CASEGQGNGYTF. The rearrangement joins TRBV28 to TRBJ1-2; 10 bases line up with TRBD1. The V gene end was trimmed by 8 bases and the J gene end by 6 bases; junction bases not matched to a gene: 3. Per the germline V gene, CDR1 is MDHEN and CDR2 is SYDVKM. The CDR3 length is 12 residues.

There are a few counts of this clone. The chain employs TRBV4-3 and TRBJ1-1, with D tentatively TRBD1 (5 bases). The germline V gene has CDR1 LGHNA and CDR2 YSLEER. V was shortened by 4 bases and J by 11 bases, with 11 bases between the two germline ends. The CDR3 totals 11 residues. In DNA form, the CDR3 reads TGCGCCAGCAGCCTAGAGGGGAGGGCTTTCTTT. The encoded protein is CASSLEGRAFF.

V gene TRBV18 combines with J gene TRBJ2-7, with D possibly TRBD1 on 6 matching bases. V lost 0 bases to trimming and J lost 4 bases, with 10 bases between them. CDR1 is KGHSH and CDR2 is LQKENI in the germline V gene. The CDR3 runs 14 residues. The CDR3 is CASSPPLQGYEQYF. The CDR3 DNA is TGTGCCAGCTCACCACCCCTACAGGGATACGAGCAGTACTTC. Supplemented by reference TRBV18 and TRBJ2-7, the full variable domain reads NAGVMQNPRHLVRRRGQEARLRCSPMKGHSHVYWYRQLPEEGLKFMVYLQKENIIDESGMPKERFSAEFPKEGPSILRIQQVVRGDSAAYFCASSPPLQGYEQYFGPGTRLTVT.

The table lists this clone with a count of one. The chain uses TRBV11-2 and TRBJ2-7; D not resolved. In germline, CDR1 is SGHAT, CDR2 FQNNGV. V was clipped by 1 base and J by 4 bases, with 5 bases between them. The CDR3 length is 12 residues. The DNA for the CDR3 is TGTGCCAGCAGCTTAGGTCAGTACGAGCAGTACTTC. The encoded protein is CASSLGQYEQYF.

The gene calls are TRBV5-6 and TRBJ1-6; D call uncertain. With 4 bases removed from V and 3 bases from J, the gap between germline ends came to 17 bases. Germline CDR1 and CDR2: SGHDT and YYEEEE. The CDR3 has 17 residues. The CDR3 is CASSIGMGGYYNSPLHF. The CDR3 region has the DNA TGTGCCAGCAGCATAGGGATGGGAGGGTACTATAATTCACCCCTCCACTTT.

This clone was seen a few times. CDR3 coding DNA: TGTGCCAGTAGTATAGATCAAGCCGTTGGCTACACCTTC. Amino acids: CASSIDQAVGYTF. V gene TRBV19 combines with J gene TRBJ1-2; D gene uncertain. The CDR3 is 13 residues long. Trimming took 0 bases from V and 7 from J, leaving 9 bases between them. CDR1 and CDR2 from the germline V gene are LNHDA and SQIVND (reference sequence).

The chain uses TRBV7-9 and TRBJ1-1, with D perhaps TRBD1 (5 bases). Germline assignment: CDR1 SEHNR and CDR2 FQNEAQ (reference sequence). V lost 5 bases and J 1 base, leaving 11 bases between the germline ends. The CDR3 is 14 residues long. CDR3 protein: CASSPTGTNTEAFF. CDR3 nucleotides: TGTGCCAGCAGCCCCACAGGTACGAACACTGAAGCTTTCTTT. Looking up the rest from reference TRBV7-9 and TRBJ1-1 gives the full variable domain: DTGVSQNPRHKITKRGQNVTFRCDPISEHNRLYWYRQTLGQGPEFLTYFQNEAQLEKSRLLSDRFSAERPKGSFSTLEIQRTEQGDSAMYLCASSPTGTNTEAFFGQGTRLTVV.

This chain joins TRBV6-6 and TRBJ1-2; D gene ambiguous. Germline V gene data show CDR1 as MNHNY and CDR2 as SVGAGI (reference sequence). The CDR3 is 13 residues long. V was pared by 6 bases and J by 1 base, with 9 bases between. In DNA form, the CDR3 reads TGTGCCAGCAGGCTGGAGGTTAACTATGGCTACACCTTC. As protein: CASRLEVNYGYTF.

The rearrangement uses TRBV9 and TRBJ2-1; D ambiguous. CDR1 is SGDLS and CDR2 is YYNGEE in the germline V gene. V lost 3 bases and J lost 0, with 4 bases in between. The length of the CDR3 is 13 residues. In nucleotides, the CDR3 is TGTGCCAGCAGCGAAAGCTCCTACAATGAGCAGTTCTTC. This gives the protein CASSESSYNEQFF.

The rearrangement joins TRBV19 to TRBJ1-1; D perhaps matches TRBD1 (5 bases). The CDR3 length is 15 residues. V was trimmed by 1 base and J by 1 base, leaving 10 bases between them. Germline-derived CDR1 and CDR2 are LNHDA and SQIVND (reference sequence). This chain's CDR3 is CASSIGTRANTEAFF. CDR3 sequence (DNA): TGTGCCAGTAGTATAGGGACCAGGGCGAACACTGAAGCTTTCTTT.